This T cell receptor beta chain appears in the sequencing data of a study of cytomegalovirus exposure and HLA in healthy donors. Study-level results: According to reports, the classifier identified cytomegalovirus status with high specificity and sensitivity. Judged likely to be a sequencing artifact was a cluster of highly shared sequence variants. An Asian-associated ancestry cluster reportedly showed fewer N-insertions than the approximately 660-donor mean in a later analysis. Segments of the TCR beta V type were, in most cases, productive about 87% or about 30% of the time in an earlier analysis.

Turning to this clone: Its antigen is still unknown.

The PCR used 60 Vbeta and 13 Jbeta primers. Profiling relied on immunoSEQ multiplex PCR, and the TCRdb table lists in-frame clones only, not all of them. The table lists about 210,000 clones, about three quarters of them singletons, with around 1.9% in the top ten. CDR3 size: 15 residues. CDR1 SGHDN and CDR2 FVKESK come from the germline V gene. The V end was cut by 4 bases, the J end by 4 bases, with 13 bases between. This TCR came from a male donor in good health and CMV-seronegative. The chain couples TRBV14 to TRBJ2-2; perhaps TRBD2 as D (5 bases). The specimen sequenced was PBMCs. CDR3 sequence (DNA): TGTGCCAGCAGCCCTGGGTCGGGATTCACCGGGGAGCTGTTTTTT. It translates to CASSPGSGFTGELFF.